In its sample, the clone carrying this T cell receptor beta chain was seen once. The antigen remains unidentified. Two oligonucleotides, mixed equimolar, formed the beta constant-region primer covering TRBC1 and TRBC2. Nested alpha and beta constant-region primers with the SP2 primer drove four PCR rounds on ligated cDNA. A 12-nucleotide UMI and the SP2 primer were added to the cDNA 3' end by oligonucleotide ligation. TCRdb called the UMI-ligation and nested PCR reads again in MiXCR, with one record for every CDR3 protein. The sample has more than 100,000 distinct CDR3 sequences, approximately 37% seen once. The CDR3 runs 15 residues. Trimming cost V 3 bases and J 2 bases, with 17 bases left between them. The germline V gene has CDR1 DFQATT and CDR2 SNEGSKA (reference sequence). CD8 T cells were positively selected from what remained after CD4 positive selection. Four subsets defined by CD45RA and CD27 were sorted after CD3, CD4, CD8 and live/dead staining.

The record originates from a study of naive and memory T cell subsets. General study findings and limits: In CD4 and CD8 cells, diversity dropped from naive through EMRA.

This sequence originates from a human donor in good health. V usage is TRBV20-1 and J usage is TRBJ2-7, with D possibly being TRBD1 (6 bases). Sequenced input: central memory CD4+ T cells from blood. Here the CDR3 reads CSASGAVGQPYEQYF. The CDR3 DNA sequence: TGCAGTGCTAGTGGGGCGGTGGGACAACCCTACGAGCAGTACTTC.